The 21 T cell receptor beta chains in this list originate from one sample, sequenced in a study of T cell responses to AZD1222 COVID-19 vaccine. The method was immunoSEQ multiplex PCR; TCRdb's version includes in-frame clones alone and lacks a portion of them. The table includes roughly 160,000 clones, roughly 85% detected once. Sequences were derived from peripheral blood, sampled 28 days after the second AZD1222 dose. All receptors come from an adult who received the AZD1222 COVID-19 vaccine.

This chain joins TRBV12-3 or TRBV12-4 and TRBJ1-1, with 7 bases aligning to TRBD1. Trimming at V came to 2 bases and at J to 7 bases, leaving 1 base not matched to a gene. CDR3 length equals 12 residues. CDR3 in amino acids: CASSLRGLEAFF. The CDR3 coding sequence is TGTGCCAGCAGTTTAAGGGGGCTTGAAGCTTTCTTT.

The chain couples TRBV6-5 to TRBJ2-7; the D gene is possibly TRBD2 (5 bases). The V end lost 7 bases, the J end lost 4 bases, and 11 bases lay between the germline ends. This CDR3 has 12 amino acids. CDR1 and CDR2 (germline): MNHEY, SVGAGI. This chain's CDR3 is CASTGKDYEQYF. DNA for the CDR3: TGTGCCAGCACGGGGAAGGATTACGAGCAGTACTTC.

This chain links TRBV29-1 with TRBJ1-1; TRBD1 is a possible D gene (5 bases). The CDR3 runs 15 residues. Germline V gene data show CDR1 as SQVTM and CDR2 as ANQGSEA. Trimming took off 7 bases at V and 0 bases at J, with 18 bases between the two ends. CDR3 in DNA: TGCAGCGCTCGAGCGGGGGGATTCATGAACACTGAAGCTTTCTTT. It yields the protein CSARAGGFMNTEAFF.

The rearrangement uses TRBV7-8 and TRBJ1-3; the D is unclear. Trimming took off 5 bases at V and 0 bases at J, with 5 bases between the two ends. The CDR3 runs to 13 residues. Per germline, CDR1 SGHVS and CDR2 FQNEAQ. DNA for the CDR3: TGTGCCAGCAGCCGTCGCTCTGGAAACACCATATATTTT. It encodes CASSRRSGNTIYF.

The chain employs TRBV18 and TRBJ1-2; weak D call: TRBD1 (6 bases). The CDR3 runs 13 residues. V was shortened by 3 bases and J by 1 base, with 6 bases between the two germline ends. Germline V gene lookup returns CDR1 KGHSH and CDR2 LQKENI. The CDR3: CASSPDSNYGYTF. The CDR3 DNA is TGTGCCAGCTCACCGGACAGTAACTATGGCTACACCTTC.

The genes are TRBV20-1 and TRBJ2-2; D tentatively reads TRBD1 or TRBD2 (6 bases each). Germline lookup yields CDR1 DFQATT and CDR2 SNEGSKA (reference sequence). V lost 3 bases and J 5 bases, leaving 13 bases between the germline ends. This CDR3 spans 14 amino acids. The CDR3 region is CSASSGALTGELFF. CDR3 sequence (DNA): TGCAGTGCTAGTTCGGGGGCCCTAACCGGGGAGCTGTTTTTT.

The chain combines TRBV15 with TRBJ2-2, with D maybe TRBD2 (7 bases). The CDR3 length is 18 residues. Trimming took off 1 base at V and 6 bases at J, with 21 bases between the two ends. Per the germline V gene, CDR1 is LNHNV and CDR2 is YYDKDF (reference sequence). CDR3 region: CATSRGRSLRGGAGELFF. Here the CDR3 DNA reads TGTGCCACCAGCAGAGGAAGATCCTTGCGAGGGGGGGCCGGGGAGCTGTTTTTT.

This chain's CDR3 is CASSPQTEIPNYGYTF. CDR3 in DNA: TGTGCCAGCAGTCCGCAGACAGAAATCCCTAACTATGGCTACACCTTC. The gene calls are TRBV25-1 and TRBJ1-2, with D possibly matching TRBD1 (5 bases). Germline V gene data show CDR1 as MGHDK and CDR2 as SYGVNS. The CDR3 is made up of 16 amino acids. Trimming took 5 bases from V and 0 from J, leaving 16 bases between them.

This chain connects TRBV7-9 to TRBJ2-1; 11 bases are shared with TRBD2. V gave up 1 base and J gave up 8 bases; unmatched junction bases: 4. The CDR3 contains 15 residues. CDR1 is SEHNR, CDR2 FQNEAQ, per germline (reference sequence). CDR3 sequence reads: CASSLVSGGAHEQFF. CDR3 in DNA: TGTGCCAGCAGCTTAGTTAGCGGGGGGGCGCATGAGCAGTTCTTC.

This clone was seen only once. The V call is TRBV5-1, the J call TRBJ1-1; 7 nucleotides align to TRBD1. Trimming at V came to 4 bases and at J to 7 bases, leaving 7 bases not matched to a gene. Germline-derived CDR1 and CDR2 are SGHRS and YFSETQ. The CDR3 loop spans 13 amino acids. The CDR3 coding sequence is TGCGCCAGCAGCGACCCGACAGGGCTTGAAGCTTTCTTT. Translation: CASSDPTGLEAFF.

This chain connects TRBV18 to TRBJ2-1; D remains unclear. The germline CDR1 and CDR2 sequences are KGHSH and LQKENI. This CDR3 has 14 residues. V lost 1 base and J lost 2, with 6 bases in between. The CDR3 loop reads CASSPLSPYNEQFF. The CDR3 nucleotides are TGTGCCAGCTCACCACTCAGCCCCTACAATGAGCAGTTCTTC.

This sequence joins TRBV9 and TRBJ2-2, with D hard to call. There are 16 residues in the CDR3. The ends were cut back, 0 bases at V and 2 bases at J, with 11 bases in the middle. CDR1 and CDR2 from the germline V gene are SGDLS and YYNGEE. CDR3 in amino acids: CASSVEYLRNTGELFF. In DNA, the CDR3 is TGTGCCAGCAGCGTAGAGTATCTTCGTAACACCGGGGAGCTGTTTTTT.

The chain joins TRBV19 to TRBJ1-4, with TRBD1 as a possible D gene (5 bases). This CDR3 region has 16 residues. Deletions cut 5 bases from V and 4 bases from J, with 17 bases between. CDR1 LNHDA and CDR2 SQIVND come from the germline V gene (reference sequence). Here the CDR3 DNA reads TGTGCCAGTAGTCCCCGCAGGGCTGACGTTAATGAAAAACTGTTTTTT. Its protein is CASSPRRADVNEKLFF. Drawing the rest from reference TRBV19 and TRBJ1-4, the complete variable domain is DGGITQSPKYLFRKEGQNVTLSCEQNLNHDAMYWYRQDPGQGLRLIYYSQIVNDFQKGDIAEGYSVSREKKESFPLTVTSAQKNPTAFYLCASSPRRADVNEKLFFGSGTQLSVL.

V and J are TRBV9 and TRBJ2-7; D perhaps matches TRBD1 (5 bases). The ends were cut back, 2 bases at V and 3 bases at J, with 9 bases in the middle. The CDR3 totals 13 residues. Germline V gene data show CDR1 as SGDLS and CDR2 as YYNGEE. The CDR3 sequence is CASSVSDSYEQYF. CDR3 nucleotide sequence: TGTGCCAGCAGCGTTTCCGACAGCTACGAGCAGTACTTC.

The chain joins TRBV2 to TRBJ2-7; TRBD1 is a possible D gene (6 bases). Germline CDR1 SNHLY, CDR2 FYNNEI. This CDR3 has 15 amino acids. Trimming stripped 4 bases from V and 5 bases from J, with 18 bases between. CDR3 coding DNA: TGTGCCAGCAGTGCTACAGGGCGGGTCTGGGACGAGCAGTACTTC. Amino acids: CASSATGRVWDEQYF.

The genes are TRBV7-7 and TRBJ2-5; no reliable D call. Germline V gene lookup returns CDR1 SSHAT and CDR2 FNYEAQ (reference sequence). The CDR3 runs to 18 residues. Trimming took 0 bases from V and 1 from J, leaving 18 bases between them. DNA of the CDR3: TGTGCCAGCAGCTTAGCGACGCAACACTGGAGTCGCCAAGAGACCCAGTACTTC. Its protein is CASSLATQHWSRQETQYF.

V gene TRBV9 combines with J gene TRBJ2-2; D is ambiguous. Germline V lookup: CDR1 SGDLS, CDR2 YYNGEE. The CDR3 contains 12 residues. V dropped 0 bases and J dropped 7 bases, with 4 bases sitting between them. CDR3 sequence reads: CASSVGNGELFF. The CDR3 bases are TGTGCCAGCAGCGTAGGTAACGGGGAGCTGTTTTTT.

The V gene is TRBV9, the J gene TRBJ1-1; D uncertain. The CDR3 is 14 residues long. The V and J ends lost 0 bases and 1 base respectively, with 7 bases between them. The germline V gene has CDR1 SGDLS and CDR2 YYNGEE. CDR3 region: CASSVERKNTEAFF. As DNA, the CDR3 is TGTGCCAGCAGCGTAGAGAGGAAGAACACTGAAGCTTTCTTT.

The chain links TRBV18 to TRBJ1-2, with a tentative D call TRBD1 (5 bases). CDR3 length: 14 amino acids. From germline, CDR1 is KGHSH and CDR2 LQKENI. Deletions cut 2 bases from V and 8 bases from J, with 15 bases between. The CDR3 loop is CASSPLEAQGGYTF. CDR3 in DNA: TGTGCCAGCTCACCATTGGAGGCCCAGGGCGGCTACACCTTC. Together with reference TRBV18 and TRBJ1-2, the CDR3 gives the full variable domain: NAGVMQNPRHLVRRRGQEARLRCSPMKGHSHVYWYRQLPEEGLKFMVYLQKENIIDESGMPKERFSAEFPKEGPSILRIQQVVRGDSAAYFCASSPLEAQGGYTFGSGTRLTVV.

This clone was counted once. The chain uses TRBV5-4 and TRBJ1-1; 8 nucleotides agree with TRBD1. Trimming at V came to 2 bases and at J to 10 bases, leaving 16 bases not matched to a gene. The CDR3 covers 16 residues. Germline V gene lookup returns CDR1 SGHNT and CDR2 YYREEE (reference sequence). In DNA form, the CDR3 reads TGTGCCAGCAGCTTTCAAGCGGGCCCAGGGGGCGAGGGAGCTTTCTTT. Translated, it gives CASSFQAGPGGEGAFF.

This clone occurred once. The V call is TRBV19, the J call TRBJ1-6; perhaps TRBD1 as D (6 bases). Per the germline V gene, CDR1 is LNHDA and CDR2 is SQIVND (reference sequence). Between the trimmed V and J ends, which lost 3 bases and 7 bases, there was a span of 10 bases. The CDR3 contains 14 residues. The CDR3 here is CASSIPGGNSPLHF. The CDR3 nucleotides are TGTGCCAGTAGTATTCCGGGGGGCAATTCACCCCTCCACTTT.